The 2 T cell receptor beta chains reported below all come from one sample, sequenced in a study of blood T cell repertoires in COVID-19. Method: immunoSEQ multiplex PCR; TCRdb's copy keeps in-frame clones and lacks some. Here the sample spans approximately 150,000 clones, just under 85% being singletons. Sequenced: PBMCs or T cells enriched from blood (not recorded which). The source of these receptors is a woman aged 45-65 years with acute COVID-19.

V gene TRBV24-1 combines with J gene TRBJ1-5; D is uncertain. Germline V gene lookup returns CDR1 KGHDR and CDR2 SFDVKD. V was clipped by 12 bases and J by 4 bases, with 15 bases between them. The CDR3 spans 13 residues. The CDR3 DNA reads as TGTGCCGCCTGGATCGGCGGTAATCAGCCCCAGCATTTT. Translating it yields CAAWIGGNQPQHF.

As to this clone: Other DNA sequences in the sample encode the same CDR3. The chain links TRBV20-1 to TRBJ2-7; maybe TRBD1 (5 bases). From germline, CDR1 is DFQATT and CDR2 SNEGSKA (reference sequence). V shed 6 bases and J shed 1 base, with 16 bases lying between them. The CDR3 loop spans 14 amino acids. CDR3: CSASRQGLSYEQYF. As DNA, the CDR3 is TGCAGTGCGAGTAGGCAGGGTCTTTCCTACGAGCAGTACTTC.